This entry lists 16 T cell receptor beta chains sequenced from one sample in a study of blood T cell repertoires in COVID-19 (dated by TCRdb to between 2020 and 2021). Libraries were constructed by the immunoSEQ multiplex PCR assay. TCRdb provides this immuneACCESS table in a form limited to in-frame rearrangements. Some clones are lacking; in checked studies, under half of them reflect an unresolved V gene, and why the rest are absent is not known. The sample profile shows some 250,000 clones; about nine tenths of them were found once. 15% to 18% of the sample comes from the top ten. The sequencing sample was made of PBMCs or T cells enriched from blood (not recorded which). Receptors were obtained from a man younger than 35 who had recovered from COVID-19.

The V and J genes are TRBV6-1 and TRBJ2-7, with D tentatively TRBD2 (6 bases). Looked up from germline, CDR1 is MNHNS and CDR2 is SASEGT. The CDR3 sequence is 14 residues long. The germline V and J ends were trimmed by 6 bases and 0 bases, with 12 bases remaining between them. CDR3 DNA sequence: TGTGCCAGCAGGCCGGGACTGAGCTCCTACGAGCAGTACTTC. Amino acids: CASRPGLSSYEQYF.

The CDR3 loop reads CASTGQGLSAEAFF. DNA for the CDR3: TGTGCCAGCACAGGACAGGGGCTGAGTGCTGAAGCTTTCTTT. V and J are TRBV2 and TRBJ1-1; 9 bases are a match to TRBD1. The CDR3 contains 14 residues. Germline assignment: CDR1 SNHLY and CDR2 FYNNEI. V lost 7 bases to trimming and J lost 6 bases; unmatched junction nucleotides: 9.

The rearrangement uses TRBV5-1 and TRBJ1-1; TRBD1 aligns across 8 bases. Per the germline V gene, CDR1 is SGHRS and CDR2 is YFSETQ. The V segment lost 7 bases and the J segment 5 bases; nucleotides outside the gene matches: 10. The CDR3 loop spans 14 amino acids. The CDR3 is CASSPGDRNTEAFF. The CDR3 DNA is TGCGCCAGCTCCCCGGGGGACAGGAATACTGAAGCTTTCTTT.

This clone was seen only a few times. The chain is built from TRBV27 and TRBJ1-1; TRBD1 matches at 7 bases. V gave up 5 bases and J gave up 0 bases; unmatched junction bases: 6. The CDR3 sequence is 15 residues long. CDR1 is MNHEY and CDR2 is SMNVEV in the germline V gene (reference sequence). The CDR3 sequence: CASSPRQGMNTEAFF. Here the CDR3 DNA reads TGTGCCAGCAGTCCAAGACAGGGAATGAACACTGAAGCTTTCTTT.

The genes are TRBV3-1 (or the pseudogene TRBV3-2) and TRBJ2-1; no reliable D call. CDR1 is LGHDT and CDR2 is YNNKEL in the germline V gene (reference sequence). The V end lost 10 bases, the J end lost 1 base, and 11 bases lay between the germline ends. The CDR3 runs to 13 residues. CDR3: CATRESSYNEQFF. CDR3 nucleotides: TGTGCCACGAGAGAGTCTTCCTACAATGAGCAGTTCTTC.

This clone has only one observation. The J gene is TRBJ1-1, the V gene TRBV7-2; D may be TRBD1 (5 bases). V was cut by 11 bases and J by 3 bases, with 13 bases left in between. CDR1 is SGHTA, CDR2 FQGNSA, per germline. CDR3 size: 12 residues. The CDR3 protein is CAVQTRDTEAFF. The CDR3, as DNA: TGTGCCGTACAGACCAGGGACACTGAAGCTTTCTTT.

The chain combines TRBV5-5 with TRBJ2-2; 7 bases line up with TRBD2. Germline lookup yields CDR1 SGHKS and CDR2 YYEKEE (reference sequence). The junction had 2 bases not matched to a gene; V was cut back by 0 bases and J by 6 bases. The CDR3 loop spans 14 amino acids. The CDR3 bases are TGTGCCAGCAGCTTGGGGGGACTATCCGGGGAGCTGTTTTTT. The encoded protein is CASSLGGLSGELFF.

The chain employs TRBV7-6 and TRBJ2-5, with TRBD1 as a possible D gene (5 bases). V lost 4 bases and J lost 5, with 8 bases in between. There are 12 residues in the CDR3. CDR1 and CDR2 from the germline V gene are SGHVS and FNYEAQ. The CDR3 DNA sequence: TGTGCCAGCAGCTCCAGGGTTGAGACCCAGTACTTC. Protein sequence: CASSSRVETQYF.

The CDR3 loop is CASSLAVGGDEQFF. Here the CDR3 DNA reads TGTGCCAGCAGCTTAGCGGTGGGAGGCGATGAGCAGTTCTTC. The V call is TRBV7-8, the J call TRBJ2-1; possible D gene TRBD2, 6 bases. CDR3 length equals 14 residues. Trimming pared 0 bases from V and 8 bases from J, leaving 11 bases between. CDR1 is SGHVS, CDR2 FQNEAQ, per germline.

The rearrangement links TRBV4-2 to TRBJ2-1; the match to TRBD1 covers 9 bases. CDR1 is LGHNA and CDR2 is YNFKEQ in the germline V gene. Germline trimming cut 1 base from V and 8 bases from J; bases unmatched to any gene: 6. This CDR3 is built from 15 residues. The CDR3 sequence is CASSQVGQGGDEQFF. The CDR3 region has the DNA TGTGCCAGCAGCCAAGTGGGACAGGGTGGGGATGAGCAGTTCTTC.

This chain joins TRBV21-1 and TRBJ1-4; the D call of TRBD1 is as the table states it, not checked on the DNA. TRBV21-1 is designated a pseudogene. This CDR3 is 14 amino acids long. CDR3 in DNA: TGTGCCAGCAGCAAACGACAGGCAAATGAAAAACTGTTTTTT. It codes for CASSKRQANEKLFF.

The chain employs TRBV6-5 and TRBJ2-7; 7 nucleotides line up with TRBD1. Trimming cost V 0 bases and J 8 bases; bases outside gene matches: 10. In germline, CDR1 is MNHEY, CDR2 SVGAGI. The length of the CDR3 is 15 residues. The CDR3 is CASSYSWQGDQKQYF. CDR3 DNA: TGTGCCAGCAGTTACTCTTGGCAGGGGGATCAGAAGCAGTACTTC.

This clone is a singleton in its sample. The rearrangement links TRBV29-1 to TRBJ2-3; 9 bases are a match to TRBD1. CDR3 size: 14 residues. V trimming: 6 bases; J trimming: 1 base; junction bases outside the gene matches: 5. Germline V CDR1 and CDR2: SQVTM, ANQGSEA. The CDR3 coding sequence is TGCAGCGTGGACAGGGGTCGGGGCACAGATACGCAGTATTTT. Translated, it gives CSVDRGRGTDTQYF.

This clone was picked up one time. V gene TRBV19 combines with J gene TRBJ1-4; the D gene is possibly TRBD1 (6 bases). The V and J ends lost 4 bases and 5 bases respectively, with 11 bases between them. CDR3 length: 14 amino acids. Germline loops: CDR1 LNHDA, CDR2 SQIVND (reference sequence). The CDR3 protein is CASSKGQRNEKLFF. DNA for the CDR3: TGTGCCAGTAGTAAAGGACAGAGAAATGAAAAACTGTTTTTT.

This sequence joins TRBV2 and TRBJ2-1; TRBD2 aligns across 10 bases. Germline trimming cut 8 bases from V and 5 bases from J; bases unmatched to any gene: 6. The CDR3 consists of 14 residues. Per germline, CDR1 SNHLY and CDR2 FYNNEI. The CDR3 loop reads CASPSGRAHNEQFF. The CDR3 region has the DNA TGTGCCAGCCCCAGCGGGAGGGCCCACAATGAGCAGTTCTTC.

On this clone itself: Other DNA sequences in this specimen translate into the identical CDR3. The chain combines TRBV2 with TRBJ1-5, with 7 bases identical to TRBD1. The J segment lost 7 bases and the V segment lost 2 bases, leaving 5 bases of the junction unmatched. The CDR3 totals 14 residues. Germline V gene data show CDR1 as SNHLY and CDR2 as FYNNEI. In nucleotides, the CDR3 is TGTGCCAGCAGTGAACAGGGGGGAGGACAGCCCCAGCATTTT. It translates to CASSEQGGGQPQHF.